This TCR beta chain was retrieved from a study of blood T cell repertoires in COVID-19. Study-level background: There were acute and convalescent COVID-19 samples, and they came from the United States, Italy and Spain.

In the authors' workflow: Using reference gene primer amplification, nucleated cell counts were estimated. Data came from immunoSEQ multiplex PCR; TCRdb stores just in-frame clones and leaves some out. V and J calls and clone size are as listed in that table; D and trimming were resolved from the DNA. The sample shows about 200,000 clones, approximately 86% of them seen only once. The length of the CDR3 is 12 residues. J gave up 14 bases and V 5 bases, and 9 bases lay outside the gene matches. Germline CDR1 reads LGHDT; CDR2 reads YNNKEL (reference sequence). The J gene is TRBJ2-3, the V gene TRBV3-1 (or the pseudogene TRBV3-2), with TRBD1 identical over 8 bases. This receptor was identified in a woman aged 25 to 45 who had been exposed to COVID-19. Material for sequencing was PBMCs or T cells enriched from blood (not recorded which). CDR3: CASSYQGQVVYF. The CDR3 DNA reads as TGTGCCAGCAGCTACCAGGGACAGGTGGTGTATTTT.